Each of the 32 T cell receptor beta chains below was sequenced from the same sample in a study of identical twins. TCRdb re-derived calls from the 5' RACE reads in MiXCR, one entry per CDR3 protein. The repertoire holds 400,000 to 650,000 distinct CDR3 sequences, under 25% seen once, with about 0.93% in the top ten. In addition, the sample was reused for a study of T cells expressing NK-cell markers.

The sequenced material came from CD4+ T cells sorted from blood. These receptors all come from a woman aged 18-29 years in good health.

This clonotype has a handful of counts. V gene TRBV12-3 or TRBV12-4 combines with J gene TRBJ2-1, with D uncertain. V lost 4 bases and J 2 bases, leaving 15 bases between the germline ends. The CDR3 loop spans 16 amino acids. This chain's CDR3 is CASSSYATSPYNEQFF. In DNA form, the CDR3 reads TGTGCCAGCAGTTCTTACGCTACGTCACCCTACAATGAGCAGTTCTTC.

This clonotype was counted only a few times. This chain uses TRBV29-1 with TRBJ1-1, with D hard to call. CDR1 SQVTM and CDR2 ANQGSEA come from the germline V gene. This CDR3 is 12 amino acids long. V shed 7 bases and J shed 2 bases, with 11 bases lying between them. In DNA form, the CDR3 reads TGCAGCGGGAGGGTCGTTAACACTGAAGCTTTCTTT. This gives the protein CSGRVVNTEAFF. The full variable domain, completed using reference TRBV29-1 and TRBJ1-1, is SAVISQKPSRDICQRGTSLTIQCQVDSQVTMMFWYRQQPGQSLTLIATANQGSEATYESGFVIDKFPISRPNLTFSTLTVSNMSPEDSSIYLCSGRVVNTEAFFGQGTRLTVV.

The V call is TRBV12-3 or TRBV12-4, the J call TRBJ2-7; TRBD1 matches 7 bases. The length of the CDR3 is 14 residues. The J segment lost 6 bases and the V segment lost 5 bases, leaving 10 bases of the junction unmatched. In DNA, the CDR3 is TGTGCCAGCAGTCCCCGGGACAGAAGAGGCGAGCAGTACTTC. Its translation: CASSPRDRRGEQYF.

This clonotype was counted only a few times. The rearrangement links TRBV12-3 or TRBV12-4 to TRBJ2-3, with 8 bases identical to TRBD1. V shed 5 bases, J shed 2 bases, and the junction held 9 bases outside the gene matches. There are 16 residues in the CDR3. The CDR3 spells CASSVLRTGNTDTQYF. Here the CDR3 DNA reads TGTGCCAGCAGTGTACTCCGGACAGGGAACACAGATACGCAGTATTTT.

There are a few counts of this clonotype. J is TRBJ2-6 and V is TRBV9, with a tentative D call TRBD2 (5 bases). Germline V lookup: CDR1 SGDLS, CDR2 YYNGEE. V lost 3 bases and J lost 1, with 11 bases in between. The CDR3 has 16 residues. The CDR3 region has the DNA TGTGCCAGCAGCGCCAGGACTTTTTCTGGGGCCAACGTCCTGACTTTC. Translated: CASSARTFSGANVLTF.

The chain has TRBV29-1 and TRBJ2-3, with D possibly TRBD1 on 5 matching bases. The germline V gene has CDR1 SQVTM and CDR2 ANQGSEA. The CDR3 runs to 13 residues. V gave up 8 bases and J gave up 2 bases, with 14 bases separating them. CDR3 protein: CSFLAGYTDTQYF. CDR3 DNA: TGCAGCTTCCTTGCAGGGTACACAGATACGCAGTATTTT.

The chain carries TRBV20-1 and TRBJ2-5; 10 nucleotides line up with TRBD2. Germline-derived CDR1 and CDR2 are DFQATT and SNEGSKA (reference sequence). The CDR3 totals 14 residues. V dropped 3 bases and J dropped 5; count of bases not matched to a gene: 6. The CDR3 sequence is CSARDLTSGETQYF. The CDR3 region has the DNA TGCAGTGCTAGGGATCTGACTAGCGGGGAGACCCAGTACTTC.

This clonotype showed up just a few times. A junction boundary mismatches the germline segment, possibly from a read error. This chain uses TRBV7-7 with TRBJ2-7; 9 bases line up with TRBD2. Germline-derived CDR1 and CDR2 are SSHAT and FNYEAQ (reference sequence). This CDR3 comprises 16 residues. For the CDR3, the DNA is TGTGCTAGCAGCTTCCTTCTAGCGGGGATTGCGGACGAGCAGTACTTC. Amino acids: CASSFLLAGIADEQYF.

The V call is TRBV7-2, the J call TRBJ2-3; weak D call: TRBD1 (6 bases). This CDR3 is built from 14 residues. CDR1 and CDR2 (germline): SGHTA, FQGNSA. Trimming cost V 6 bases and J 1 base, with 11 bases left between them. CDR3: CASRTAGGTDTQYF. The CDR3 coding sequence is TGTGCCAGCAGAACTGCAGGGGGCACAGATACGCAGTATTTT.

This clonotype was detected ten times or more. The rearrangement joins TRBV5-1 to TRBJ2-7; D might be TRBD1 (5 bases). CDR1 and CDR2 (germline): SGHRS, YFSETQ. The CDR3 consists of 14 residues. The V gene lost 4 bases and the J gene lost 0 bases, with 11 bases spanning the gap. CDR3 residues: CASSPQGSSYEQYF. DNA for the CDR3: TGCGCCAGCAGCCCCCAGGGCAGCTCCTACGAGCAGTACTTC. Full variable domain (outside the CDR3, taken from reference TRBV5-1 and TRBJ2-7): KAGVTQTPRYLIKTRGQQVTLSCSPISGHRSVSWYQQTPGQGLQFLFEYFSETQRNKGNFPGRFSGRQFSNSRSEMNVSTLELGDSALYLCASSPQGSSYEQYFGPGTRLTVT.

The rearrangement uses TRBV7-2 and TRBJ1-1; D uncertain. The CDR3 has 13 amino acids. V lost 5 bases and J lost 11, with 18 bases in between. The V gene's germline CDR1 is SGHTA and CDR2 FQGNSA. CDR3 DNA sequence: TGTGCCAGCAGCCCTGCCCATCGTGTAAGGGCTTTCTTT. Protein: CASSPAHRVRAFF.

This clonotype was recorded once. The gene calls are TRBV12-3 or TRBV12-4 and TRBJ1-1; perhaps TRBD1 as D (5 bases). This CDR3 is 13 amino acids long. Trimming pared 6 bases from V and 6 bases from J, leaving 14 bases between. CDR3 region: CASRPSGSAEAFF. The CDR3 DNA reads TGTGCCAGCAGACCCTCAGGGAGCGCTGAAGCTTTCTTT.

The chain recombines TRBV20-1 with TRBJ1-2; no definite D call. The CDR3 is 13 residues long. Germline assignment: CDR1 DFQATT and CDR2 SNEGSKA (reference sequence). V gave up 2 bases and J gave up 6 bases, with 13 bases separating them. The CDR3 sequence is CSARRTVNDGYTF. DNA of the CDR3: TGCAGTGCTAGACGCACTGTTAATGATGGCTACACCTTC.

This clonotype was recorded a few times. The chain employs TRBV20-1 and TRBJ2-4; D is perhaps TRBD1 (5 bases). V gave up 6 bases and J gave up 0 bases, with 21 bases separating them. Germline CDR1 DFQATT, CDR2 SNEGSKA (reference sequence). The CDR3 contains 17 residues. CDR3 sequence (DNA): TGCAGTGCGGCCCTCCCCTCAGGGATGATAGCCAAAAACATTCAGTACTTC. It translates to CSAALPSGMIAKNIQYF.

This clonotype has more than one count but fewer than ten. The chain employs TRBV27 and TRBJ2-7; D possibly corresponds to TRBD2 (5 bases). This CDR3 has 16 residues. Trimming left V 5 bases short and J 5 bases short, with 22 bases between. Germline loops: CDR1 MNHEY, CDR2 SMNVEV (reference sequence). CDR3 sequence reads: CASSPVVGVVVHEQYF. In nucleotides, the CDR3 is TGTGCCAGCAGTCCGGTGGTCGGGGTCGTTGTCCACGAGCAGTACTTC.

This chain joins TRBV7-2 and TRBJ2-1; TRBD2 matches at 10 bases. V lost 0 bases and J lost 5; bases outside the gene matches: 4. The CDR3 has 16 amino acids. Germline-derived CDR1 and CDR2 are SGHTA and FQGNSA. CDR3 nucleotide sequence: TGTGCCAGCAGCTTAGCTAGCGGGAGGACGCACAATGAGCAGTTCTTC. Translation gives CASSLASGRTHNEQFF.

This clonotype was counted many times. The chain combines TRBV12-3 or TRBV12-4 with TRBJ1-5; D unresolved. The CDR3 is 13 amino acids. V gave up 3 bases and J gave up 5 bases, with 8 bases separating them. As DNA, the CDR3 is TGTGCCAGCAGTTTGATGGGGTATCAGCCCCAGCATTTT. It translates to CASSLMGYQPQHF.

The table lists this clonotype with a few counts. The CDR3 DNA reads TGCAGTGCTAGAGTGTCAGGGGCAACCTACGAGCAGTACTTC. Protein: CSARVSGATYEQYF. The rearrangement uses TRBV20-1 and TRBJ2-7, with D possibly being TRBD1 (6 bases). The CDR3 covers 14 residues. V gave up 1 base and J gave up 2 bases, with 12 bases separating them. The germline V gene has CDR1 DFQATT and CDR2 SNEGSKA (reference sequence).

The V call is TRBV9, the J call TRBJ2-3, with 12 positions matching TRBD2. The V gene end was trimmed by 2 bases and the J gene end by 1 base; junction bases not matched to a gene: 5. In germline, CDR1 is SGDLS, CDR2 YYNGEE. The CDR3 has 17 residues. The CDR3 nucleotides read TGTGCCAGCAGCGTGTCTAGCGGGAGGGCCGGCACAGATACGCAGTATTTT. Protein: CASSVSSGRAGTDTQYF.

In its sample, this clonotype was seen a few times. This CDR3 is CASSLGADGYTF. As DNA, the CDR3 is TGTGCCAGCAGCTTGGGGGCGGATGGCTACACCTTC. The V gene is TRBV7-9, the J gene TRBJ1-2; TRBD1 is a possible D gene (6 bases). Trimming removed 3 bases from V and 6 bases from J, with 8 bases in between. The CDR3 is made up of 12 amino acids. Germline CDR1 reads SEHNR; CDR2 reads FQNEAQ (reference sequence).

CDR3 amino acids: CASSHTNTEAFF. For the CDR3, the DNA is TGTGCCAGCAGTCATACAAACACTGAAGCTTTCTTT. The chain carries TRBV6-2 or TRBV6-3 and TRBJ1-1; D call uncertain. Deletions cut 5 bases from V and 2 bases from J, with 6 bases between. The CDR3 spans 12 residues. In germline, CDR1 is MNHEY, CDR2 SVGEGT.

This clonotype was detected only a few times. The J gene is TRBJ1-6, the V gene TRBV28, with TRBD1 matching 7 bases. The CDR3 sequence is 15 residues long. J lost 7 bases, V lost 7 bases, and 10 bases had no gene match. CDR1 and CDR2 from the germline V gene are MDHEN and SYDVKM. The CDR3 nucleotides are TGTGCCAGCACGCCTCCGGGACAGCGAAATTCACCCCTCCACTTT. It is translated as CASTPPGQRNSPLHF.

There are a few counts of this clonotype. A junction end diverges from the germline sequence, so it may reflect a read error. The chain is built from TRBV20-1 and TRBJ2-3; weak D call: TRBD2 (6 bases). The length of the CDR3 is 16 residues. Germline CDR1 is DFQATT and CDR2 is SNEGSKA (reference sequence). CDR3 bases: TGCTGTGCTAGAGATAGGGAGGCCTCTAGCACAGATACGCAGTATTTT. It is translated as CCARDREASSTDTQYF.

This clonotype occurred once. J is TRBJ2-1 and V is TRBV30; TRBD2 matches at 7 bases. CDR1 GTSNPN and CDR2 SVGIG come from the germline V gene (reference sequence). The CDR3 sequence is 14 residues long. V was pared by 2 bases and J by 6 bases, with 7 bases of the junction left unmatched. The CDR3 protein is CAWSKWEGRNEQFF. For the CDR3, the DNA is TGTGCCTGGAGTAAATGGGAGGGCCGCAATGAGCAGTTCTTC.

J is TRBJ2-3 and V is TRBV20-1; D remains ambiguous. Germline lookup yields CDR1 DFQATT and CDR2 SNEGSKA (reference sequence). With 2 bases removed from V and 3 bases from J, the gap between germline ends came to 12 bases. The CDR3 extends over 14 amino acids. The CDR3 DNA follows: TGCAGTGCTAGATTCCAGGAAAATACAGATACGCAGTATTTT. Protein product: CSARFQENTDTQYF.

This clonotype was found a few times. As DNA, the CDR3 is TGTGCCAGCACCCATTCCGGGACTAGCGGGAACAATGAGCAGTTCTTC. Residues: CASTHSGTSGNNEQFF. The chain couples TRBV6-2 or TRBV6-3 to TRBJ2-1, with TRBD2 identical over 13 bases. CDR1 is MNHEY and CDR2 is SVGEGT in the germline V gene. V lost 7 bases and J lost 5; bases outside the gene matches: 8. CDR3 length: 16 residues.

The CDR3 protein is CASRRAGRVDQPQHF. The CDR3 coding sequence is TGTGCCAGCAGGAGGGCAGGGAGGGTTGATCAGCCCCAGCATTTT. The chain uses TRBV27 and TRBJ1-5, with a tentative D call TRBD1 (5 bases). Per the germline V gene, CDR1 is MNHEY and CDR2 is SMNVEV (reference sequence). The CDR3 consists of 15 residues. V lost 6 bases and J 5 bases, leaving 17 bases between the germline ends.

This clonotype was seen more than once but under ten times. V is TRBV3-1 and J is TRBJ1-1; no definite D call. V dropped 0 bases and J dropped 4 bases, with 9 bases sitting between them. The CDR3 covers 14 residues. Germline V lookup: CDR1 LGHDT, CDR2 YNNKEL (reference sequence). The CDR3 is CASSQEPWTTEAFF. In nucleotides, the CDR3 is TGTGCCAGCAGCCAAGAACCGTGGACCACTGAAGCTTTCTTT.

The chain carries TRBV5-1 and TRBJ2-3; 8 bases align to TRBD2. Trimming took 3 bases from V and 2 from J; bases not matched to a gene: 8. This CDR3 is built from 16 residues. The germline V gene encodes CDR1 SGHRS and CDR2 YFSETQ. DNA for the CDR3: TGCGCCAGCAGCTCGAGGCTAGCGGGTCCCACAGATACGCAGTATTTT. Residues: CASSSRLAGPTDTQYF.

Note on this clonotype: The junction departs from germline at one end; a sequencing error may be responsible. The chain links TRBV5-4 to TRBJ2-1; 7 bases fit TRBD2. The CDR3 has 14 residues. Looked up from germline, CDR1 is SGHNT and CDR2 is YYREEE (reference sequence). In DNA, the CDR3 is TGTGCCAGCAGCTTGGGGGGAGGGACGGAATATCACCGGTTC. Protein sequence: CASSLGGGTEYHRF. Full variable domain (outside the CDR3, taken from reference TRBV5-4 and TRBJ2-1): ETGVTQSPTHLIKTRGQQVTLRCSSQSGHNTVSWYQQALGQGPQFIFQYYREEENGRGNFPPRFSGLQFPNYSSELNVNALELDDSALYLCASSLGGGTEYHRFGPGTRLTVL.

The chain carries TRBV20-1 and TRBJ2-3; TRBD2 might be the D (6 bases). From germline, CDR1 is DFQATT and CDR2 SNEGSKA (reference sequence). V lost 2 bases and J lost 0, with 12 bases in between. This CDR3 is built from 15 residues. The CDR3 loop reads CSARRAGTSTDTQYF. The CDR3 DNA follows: TGCAGTGCTAGACGGGCGGGAACTAGCACAGATACGCAGTATTTT.

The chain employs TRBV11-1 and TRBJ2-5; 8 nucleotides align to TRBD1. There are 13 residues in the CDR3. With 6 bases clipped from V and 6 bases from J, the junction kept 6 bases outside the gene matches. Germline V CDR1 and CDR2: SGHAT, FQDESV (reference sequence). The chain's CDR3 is CASSPDRVKTQYF. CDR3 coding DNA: TGTGCCAGCAGTCCGGACAGGGTGAAGACCCAGTACTTC.